This TCR beta chain was found in a study of tissue T cells after allogeneic stem cell transplantation. On this clone itself: The antigen is undetermined. Gene names follow the mouse nomenclature.

General study results and limits: In patients and mice, blood and spleen missed much of tissue repertoire.

Sequencing of TCRbeta CDR3 at survey depth gave sequences and template counts. The assay was immunoSEQ multiplex PCR, and TCRdb's table has in-frame clones only and misses some. The repertoire holds roughly 3,000 clones, with 52% as singletons. Time point described: mouse harvest day 7 after allogeneic transplant. Tail vein injection delivered 10^7 T-cell-depleted bone marrow cells and 10^6 splenic CD5+ T cells. The sample consisted of spleen. This TCR derives from a female BALB/c mouse given C57BL/6 T cells with graft-versus-host disease after an allogeneic hematopoietic cell transplant.

CDR3 DNA, as far as it was read: TGTGCCAGCAGCTTAGAGACAGGGATTGACACCCAGTAC. It translates to CASSLETGIDTQY. The CDR3 in full is CASSLETGIDTQYF. The rearrangement links TRBV3 to TRBJ2-5, with TRBD1 identical over 7 bases. Coverage ceases 1 residue before the CDR3 finishes, and the germline J gene fills in the end. CDR1 is SNHLY, CDR2 FYNGKV, per germline (reference sequence). V lost 1 base, J lost 6 bases, and 4 bases stayed unmatched. There are 14 residues in the CDR3.